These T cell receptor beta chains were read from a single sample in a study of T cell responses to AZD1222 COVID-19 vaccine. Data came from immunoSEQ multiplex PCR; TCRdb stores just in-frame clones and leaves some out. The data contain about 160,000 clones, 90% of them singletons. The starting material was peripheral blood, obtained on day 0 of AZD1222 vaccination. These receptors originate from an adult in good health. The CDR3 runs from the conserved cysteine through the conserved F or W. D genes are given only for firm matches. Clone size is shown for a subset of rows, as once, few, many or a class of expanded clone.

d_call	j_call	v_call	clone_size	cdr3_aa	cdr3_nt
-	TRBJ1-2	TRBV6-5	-	CASSYSGQFYGYTF	TGTGCCAGCAGTTACTCAGGACAGTTCTATGGCTACACCTTC
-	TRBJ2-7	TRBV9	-	CASSVDQQVYEQYF	TGTGCCAGCAGCGTAGATCAACAGGTCTACGAGCAGTACTTC
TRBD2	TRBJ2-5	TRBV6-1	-	CASSEDGGGGLETQYF	TGTGCCAGCAGTGAAGATGGCGGCGGGGGGCTGGAGACCCAGTACTTC
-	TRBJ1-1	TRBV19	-	CASSDLGNTEAFF	TGTGCCAGTAGCGACCTCGGGAACACTGAAGCTTTCTTT
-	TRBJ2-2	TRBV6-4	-	CASRQAWVTGELFF	TGTGCCAGCAGGCAGGCTTGGGTCACCGGGGAGCTGTTTTTT
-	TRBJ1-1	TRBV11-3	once	CASSVNMNTEAFF	TGTGCCAGCAGCGTCAACATGAACACTGAAGCTTTCTTT
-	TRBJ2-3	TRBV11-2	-	CASSSRQDDPTQYF	TGTGCCAGCAGCTCGCGACAGGATGACCCTACGCAGTATTTT
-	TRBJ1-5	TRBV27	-	CASSLSGQSNQPQHF	TGTGCCAGCAGTTTATCGGGGCAGAGCAATCAGCCCCAGCATTTT
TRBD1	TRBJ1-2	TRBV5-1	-	CASSQGQGHYGYTF	TGCGCCAGCAGCCAGGGACAGGGGCACTATGGCTACACCTTC
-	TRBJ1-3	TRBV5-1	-	CASRDDNGNTIYF	TGCGCCAGCCGCGATGATAATGGAAACACCATATATTTT
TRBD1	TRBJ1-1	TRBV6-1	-	CASSDRTGEWIEAFF	TGTGCCAGCAGTGATAGGACAGGGGAATGGATTGAAGCTTTCTTT
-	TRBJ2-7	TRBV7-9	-	CASSFGAELAREQYF	TGTGCCAGCAGCTTCGGAGCAGAATTAGCGCGAGAGCAGTACTTC
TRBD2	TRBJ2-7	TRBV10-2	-	CASSSLTSGEYEQYF	TGCGCCAGCAGCTCTTTAACTAGCGGGGAATACGAGCAGTACTTC
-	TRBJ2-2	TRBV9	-	CASSVLGAGVGELFF	TGTGCCAGCAGCGTACTGGGGGCGGGTGTCGGGGAGCTGTTTTTT
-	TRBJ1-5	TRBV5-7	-	CASSVIQGRISYSNQPQHF	TGTGCCAGCAGCGTAATACAGGGCAGGATTAGCTATAGCAATCAGCCCCAGCATTTT
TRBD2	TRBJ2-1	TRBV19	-	CASSLTSGGYNEQFF	TGTGCCAGTAGCCTAACTAGCGGGGGGTACAATGAGCAGTTCTTC
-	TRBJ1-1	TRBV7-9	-	CASSLADTFEAFF	TGTGCCAGCAGCTTAGCTGACACCTTCGAAGCTTTCTTT
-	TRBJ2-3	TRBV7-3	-	CASSPEGYTDTQYF	TGTGCCAGCAGCCCTGAGGGCTACACAGATACGCAGTATTTT
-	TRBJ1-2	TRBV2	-	CASSPGQPVRGYTF	TGTGCCAGCAGTCCAGGACAGCCAGTTCGGGGCTACACCTTC
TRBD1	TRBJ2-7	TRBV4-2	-	CASSQDRGSYEQYF	TGTGCCAGCAGCCAGGACAGGGGCTCCTACGAGCAGTACTTC
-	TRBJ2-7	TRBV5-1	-	CASSAFGTHAKYF	TGCGCCAGCAGCGCCTTCGGGACTCATGCAAAGTACTTC
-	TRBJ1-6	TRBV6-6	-	CASRPSQSARSSPLHF	TGTGCCAGCAGGCCTTCTCAAAGCGCCAGGTCATCACCCCTCCACTTT
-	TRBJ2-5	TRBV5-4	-	CASSLGGRQETQYF	TGTGCCAGCAGCTTGGGGGGCCGACAAGAGACCCAGTACTTC